These 29 T cell receptor beta chains came from one sample sequenced in a study of identical twins. In TCRdb, the 5' RACE reads were re-called with MiXCR into one record per CDR3 protein. The repertoire has 250,000 or so distinct CDR3 sequences, about 8.5% of them found once; the top ten carry about 3%. The same specimen was also included in a second study, on yellow fever vaccine responses in identical twins.

The material sequenced was CD8+ T cells sorted from blood. These receptors came from a woman aged 18-30 years in good health.

This clonotype showed up just a few times. This rearrangement joins TRBV9 to TRBJ2-7; the D is unclear. Per germline, CDR1 SGDLS and CDR2 YYNGEE. This CDR3 comprises 13 residues. V was clipped by 0 bases and J by 5 bases, with 9 bases between them. The CDR3 loop reads CASSVDVVDEQYF. CDR3 sequence (DNA): TGTGCCAGCAGCGTAGATGTGGTCGACGAGCAGTACTTC.

This clonotype was seen at least ten times. The V call is TRBV20-1, the J call TRBJ2-7, with 10 nucleotides matching TRBD1. The junction had 12 bases not matched to a gene; V was cut back by 0 bases and J by 1 base. The CDR3 has 18 residues. Germline CDR1 and CDR2: DFQATT and SNEGSKA (reference sequence). In DNA form, the CDR3 reads TGCAGTGCTAGAGACCGGACAGGGGGTGCCTTTGATTCCTACGAGCAGTACTTC. This translates into CSARDRTGGAFDSYEQYF.

This clonotype was counted between two and nine times. The chain carries TRBV21-1 and TRBJ1-6. TRBV21-1 is given as a pseudogene. The CDR3 contains 15 residues. The CDR3 region is CASSKAQPPNSPLHF. CDR3 DNA sequence: TGTGCCAGCAGCAAAGCACAGCCACCCAATTCACCCCTCCACTTT.

The rearrangement uses TRBV4-1 and TRBJ2-7, with D perhaps matching TRBD1 (5 bases). Trimming cost V 1 base and J 10 bases, with 17 bases left between them. This CDR3 has 14 residues. Germline V gene lookup returns CDR1 MGHRA and CDR2 YSYEKL. CDR3 in DNA: TGCGCCAGCAGCCAAGTTCGGCAGGGCGGCGGTCAGTACTTC. It yields the protein CASSQVRQGGGQYF.

This clonotype was recorded a few times. The chain links TRBV6-2 or TRBV6-3 to TRBJ2-3, with 8 bases that match TRBD2. CDR1 and CDR2 (germline): MNHEY, SVGEGT. J was trimmed by 4 bases and V by 2 bases; bases with no gene match: 8. There are 16 residues in the CDR3. Here the CDR3 reads CASSYDRTSLADTQYF. For the CDR3, the DNA is TGTGCCAGCAGTTACGATCGGACTAGCCTAGCAGATACGCAGTATTTT.

This clonotype appeared a few times. The rearrangement uses TRBV6-5 and TRBJ2-3; TRBD2 matches at 11 bases. This CDR3 contains 15 residues. Germline CDR1 reads MNHEY; CDR2 reads SVGAGI. J gave up 5 bases and V 0 bases, and 1 base lay outside the gene matches. CDR3 DNA: TGTGCCAGCAGTTACTCAACTAGCGGGGGAGATACGCAGTATTTT. Encoded protein: CASSYSTSGGDTQYF.

This clonotype was seen repeatedly, ten times or more. The rearrangement uses TRBV6-2 or TRBV6-3 and TRBJ2-7; the D is unclear. Germline V gene lookup returns CDR1 MNHEY and CDR2 SVGEGT. This CDR3 region has 12 residues. The V end lost 2 bases, the J end lost 5 bases, and 7 bases lay between the germline ends. CDR3 bases: TGTGCCAGCAGTTACCGGCAGGACGAGCAGTACTTC. The encoded protein is CASSYRQDEQYF.

This clonotype was seen ten or more times. This chain connects TRBV7-9 to TRBJ2-7; D not resolved. V lost 3 bases, J lost 4 bases, and 19 bases lay in between. The CDR3 runs to 16 residues. From germline, CDR1 is SEHNR and CDR2 FQNEAQ (reference sequence). CDR3 in DNA: TGTGCCAGCAGCTTTAGAGGTGGGGATAACCCTTACGAGCAGTACTTC. Its translation is CASSFRGGDNPYEQYF. The full variable domain, its missing parts supplied by reference TRBV7-9 and TRBJ2-7, is DTGVSQNPRHKITKRGQNVTFRCDPISEHNRLYWYRQTLGQGPEFLTYFQNEAQLEKSRLLSDRFSAERPKGSFSTLEIQRTEQGDSAMYLCASSFRGGDNPYEQYFGPGTRLTVT.

The chain employs TRBV7-3 and TRBJ2-2; unclear D gene. CDR1 is SGHTA and CDR2 is FQGTGA in the germline V gene. CDR3 size: 15 residues. V lost 5 bases and J 0 bases, leaving 10 bases between the germline ends. The CDR3 here is CASSPPHPNTGELFF. CDR3 in DNA: TGTGCCAGCAGCCCTCCCCACCCGAACACCGGGGAGCTGTTTTTT.

This clonotype appeared many times. The CDR3 DNA follows: TGTGCCAGCAGCCAAGGTCCCCCATACGAGCAGTACTTC. Translation gives CASSQGPPYEQYF. The genes are TRBV27 and TRBJ2-7; D gene ambiguous. Germline V lookup: CDR1 MNHEY, CDR2 SMNVEV (reference sequence). CDR3 length: 13 amino acids. Trimming removed 6 bases from V and 4 bases from J, with 13 bases in between.

At least ten counts were recorded for this clonotype. This chain uses TRBV4-2 with TRBJ2-2; maybe TRBD2 (6 bases). Germline-derived CDR1 and CDR2 are LGHNA and YNFKEQ. V was pared by 4 bases and J by 3 bases, with 12 bases between. There are 15 residues in the CDR3. The CDR3 DNA sequence: TGTGCCAGCAGCCGGGGGGAAGCGGACACCGGGGAGCTGTTTTTT. Protein: CASSRGEADTGELFF.

This clonotype occurred many times. V gene TRBV10-3 combines with J gene TRBJ1-1; D is undetermined. The germline gives CDR1 ENHRY, CDR2 SYGVKD. The CDR3 extends over 14 amino acids. Trimming stripped 7 bases from V and 3 bases from J, with 15 bases between. In nucleotides, the CDR3 is TGTGCCATCACTTATTCTTGGGAGGACACTGAAGCTTTCTTT. Residues: CAITYSWEDTEAFF.

This clonotype turned up a few times. The chain has TRBV7-3 and TRBJ2-3, with TRBD1 identical over 7 bases. CDR1 SGHTA and CDR2 FQGTGA come from the germline V gene. This CDR3 comprises 14 residues. V lost 4 bases and J lost 5; bases outside the gene matches: 6. The CDR3 nucleotides are TGTGCCAGCAGCTCGACAGGGATTTTAGATACGCAGTATTTT. This gives the protein CASSSTGILDTQYF.

This clonotype was observed a few times. The rearrangement joins TRBV6-4 to TRBJ2-3; 9 bases match TRBD1. The V segment lost 0 bases and the J segment 5 bases; nucleotides outside the gene matches: 3. The CDR3 is made up of 15 amino acids. The germline gives CDR1 MRHNA, CDR2 SNTAGT. In nucleotides, the CDR3 is TGTGCCAGCAGTGACTCGGGACAGGGTGGAGATACGCAGTATTTT. The encoded protein is CASSDSGQGGDTQYF.

The chain couples TRBV12-3 or TRBV12-4 to TRBJ2-3; tentative D call: TRBD2 (6 bases). V lost 4 bases to trimming and J lost 1 base, with 15 bases between them. The CDR3 runs 16 residues. The CDR3 nucleotides read TGTGCCAGCAGTTACCCGGGACTTCCCCGCACAGATACGCAGTATTTT. It encodes CASSYPGLPRTDTQYF.

Many counts were recorded for this clonotype. The J gene is TRBJ2-2, the V gene TRBV5-1; D is unclear. Trimming shortened V by 0 bases and J by 0 bases, and 6 bases separated the two germline ends. Germline V CDR1 and CDR2: SGHRS, YFSETQ. The CDR3 totals 15 residues. CDR3 nucleotide sequence: TGCGCCAGCAGCTTGGCCCAGACGAACACCGGGGAGCTGTTTTTT. This sequence encodes CASSLAQTNTGELFF.

The table lists this clonotype with many counts. The chain joins TRBV12-3 or TRBV12-4 to TRBJ1-6; D gene ambiguous. Trimming removed 3 bases at V and 10 bases at J, with 4 bases between. The CDR3 is 11 residues long. The CDR3 loop reads CASSLESPLHF. Here the CDR3 DNA reads TGTGCCAGCAGTTTGGAATCACCCCTCCACTTT.

This clonotype was seen a handful of times. V gene TRBV6-2 or TRBV6-3 combines with J gene TRBJ2-1; tentative D call: TRBD2 (6 bases). This CDR3 is built from 12 residues. V lost 6 bases, J lost 8 bases, and 11 bases lay in between. CDR1 and CDR2 from the germline V gene are MNHEY and SVGEGT. CDR3 sequence reads: CASRELAHEQFF. As DNA, the CDR3 is TGTGCCAGCAGGGAACTAGCCCATGAGCAGTTCTTC.

The chain links TRBV27 to TRBJ1-5, with D hard to call. Germline assignment: CDR1 MNHEY and CDR2 SMNVEV (reference sequence). The CDR3 is 15 residues long. V was cut by 6 bases and J by 1 base, with 13 bases left in between. Written as DNA, the CDR3 is TGTGCCAGCAGCCTCTACCACAGCAGCAATCAGCCCCAGCATTTT. Its protein is CASSLYHSSNQPQHF.

This clonotype came up a few times. The V and J genes are TRBV13 and TRBJ2-3; D may be TRBD1 (5 bases). CDR1 is PRHDT, CDR2 FYEKMQ, per germline (reference sequence). Trimming pared 5 bases from V and 6 bases from J, leaving 12 bases between. The CDR3 runs to 13 residues. CDR3 region: CASSRKGVDTQYF. The CDR3 DNA follows: TGTGCCAGCAGCAGAAAAGGGGTGGATACGCAGTATTTT.

This clonotype has a handful of counts. The chain recombines TRBV5-1 with TRBJ2-3, with D maybe TRBD1 (5 bases). This CDR3 has 15 amino acids. Between the trimmed V and J ends, which lost 0 bases and 0 bases, there was a span of 8 bases. Germline lookup yields CDR1 SGHRS and CDR2 YFSETQ. The CDR3 DNA is TGCGCCAGCAGCTTGGGGACACAGAGCACAGATACGCAGTATTTT. This codes for CASSLGTQSTDTQYF. The whole variable domain, remainder taken from reference TRBV5-1 and TRBJ2-3, is KAGVTQTPRYLIKTRGQQVTLSCSPISGHRSVSWYQQTPGQGLQFLFEYFSETQRNKGNFPGRFSGRQFSNSRSEMNVSTLELGDSALYLCASSLGTQSTDTQYFGPGTRLTVL.

The chain combines TRBV5-1 with TRBJ2-1, with TRBD2 matching over 9 bases. The germline V gene has CDR1 SGHRS and CDR2 YFSETQ. The J segment lost 4 bases and the V segment lost 0 bases, leaving 20 bases of the junction unmatched. The CDR3 has 21 amino acids. The CDR3 DNA reads as TGCGCCAGCAGCTTGGCTCCGTTTCGTGATTTAGCGGGAGTGGGTTACAATGAGCAGTTCTTC. Translated: CASSLAPFRDLAGVGYNEQFF.

The V gene is TRBV6-1, the J gene TRBJ1-1; D is uncertain. Germline V CDR1 and CDR2: MNHNS, SASEGT. This CDR3 spans 13 amino acids. Trimming took 6 bases from V and 4 from J, leaving 12 bases between them. DNA for the CDR3: TGTGCCAGCAGGGCAGGATCGGGCACTGAAGCTTTCTTT. Residues: CASRAGSGTEAFF.

The rearrangement uses TRBV12-5 and TRBJ2-1; 8 bases line up with TRBD2. J gave up 6 bases and V 5 bases, and 6 bases lay outside the gene matches. This CDR3 comprises 14 residues. Germline CDR1 and CDR2: LGHNT and FRNRAP. The CDR3 loop reads CASGPGGPRNEQFF. Here the CDR3 DNA reads TGTGCTAGTGGTCCGGGGGGGCCCCGCAATGAGCAGTTCTTC.

This clonotype was observed many times. The chain uses TRBV7-6 and TRBJ2-5; D tentatively fits TRBD1 or TRBD2 (6 bases each). V was shortened by 1 base and J by 5 bases, with 11 bases between the two germline ends. The CDR3 has 14 residues. Germline V lookup: CDR1 SGHVS, CDR2 FNYEAQ. The CDR3 is CASSLVGGSETQYF. The CDR3 bases are TGTGCCAGCAGCTTAGTAGGGGGGTCGGAGACCCAGTACTTC.

This clonotype was counted only a few times. The chain uses TRBV12-3 or TRBV12-4 and TRBJ2-3; D gene unclear. Deletions cut 3 bases from V and 4 bases from J, with 5 bases between. The CDR3 is made up of 12 amino acids. CDR3 sequence (DNA): TGTGCCAGCAGTTTCGCCTCAGATACGCAGTATTTT. It translates to CASSFASDTQYF.

The gene calls are TRBV24-1 and TRBJ2-1; D call uncertain. V was cut by 3 bases and J by 0 bases, with 14 bases left in between. Germline values: CDR1 KGHDR, CDR2 SFDVKD. The length of the CDR3 is 17 residues. CDR3 bases: TGTGCCACCAGTGATCCGAAGTTGGATGGCTCCTACAATGAGCAGTTCTTC. It encodes CATSDPKLDGSYNEQFF.

This clonotype was detected ten times or more. This sequence joins TRBV12-3 or TRBV12-4 and TRBJ2-7; TRBD1 aligns across 8 bases. The trim removed 4 bases at V and 6 bases at J, leaving 5 bases unmatched. This CDR3 region has 13 residues. In DNA, the CDR3 is TGTGCCAGCAGTTATACCACAGGGGGCGAGCAGTACTTC. Translated, it gives CASSYTTGGEQYF.

For this clonotype: Since a much larger clone is just one base distant, this may be a read error. The V gene is TRBV7-2, the J gene TRBJ2-1; TRBD2 agrees at 12 bases. Germline-derived CDR1 and CDR2 are SGHTA and FQGNSA. The CDR3 spans 16 residues. Trimming at V came to 1 base and at J to 9 bases, leaving 7 bases not matched to a gene. The CDR3 region has the DNA TGTGCCAGCAGCTTAGGGACTAGCGGGATTGTGGGTGAGCAGTTCTTC. Amino acid sequence: CASSLGTSGIVGEQFF.